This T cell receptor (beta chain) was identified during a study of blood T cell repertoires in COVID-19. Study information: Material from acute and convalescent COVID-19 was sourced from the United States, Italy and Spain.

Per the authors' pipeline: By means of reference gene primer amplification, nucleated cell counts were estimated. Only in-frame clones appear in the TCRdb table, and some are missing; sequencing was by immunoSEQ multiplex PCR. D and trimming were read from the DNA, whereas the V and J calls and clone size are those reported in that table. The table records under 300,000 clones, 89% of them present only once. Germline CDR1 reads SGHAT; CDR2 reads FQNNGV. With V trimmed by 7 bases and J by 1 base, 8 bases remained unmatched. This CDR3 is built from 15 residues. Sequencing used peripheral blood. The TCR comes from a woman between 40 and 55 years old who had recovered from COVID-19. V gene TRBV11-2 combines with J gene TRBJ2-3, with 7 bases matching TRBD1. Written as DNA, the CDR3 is TGTGCCAGCAACCCCCAGGGGGTGGGCACAGATACGCAGTATTTT. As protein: CASNPQGVGTDTQYF.